Listed below are T cell receptor beta chains from one sample, sequenced in a study of CD8 T cells in Susac syndrome. TCRdb redid the calling of the immunoSEQ multiplex PCR reads with MiXCR, one entry per CDR3 protein. Found here are approximately 130,000 distinct CDR3 sequences, around nine tenths of them singletons; the top ten hold around 0.24%. Material: CD8+ T cells from PBMCs. Receptor source: a human donor with multiple sclerosis. The conserved cysteine and the conserved F or W are not part of the CDR3 here. Each record gives: J gene, V gene, D gene, clone size, CDR3 length, CDR3 protein. D genes are given only for firm matches. The size of a clone is reported for some rows only, either as once, few or many, or as a class for expanded clones.

j_gene: TRBJ2-7
v_gene: TRBV28
d_gene: TRBD1
abundance: -
len: 13
CDR3aa: ASSQNRGRNYEQY

j_gene: TRBJ2-3
v_gene: TRBV7-9
d_gene: TRBD1
abundance: -
len: 12
CDR3aa: ASSLGQGEDTQY

j_gene: TRBJ2-3
v_gene: TRBV30
d_gene: TRBD2
abundance: -
len: 13
CDR3aa: AGTIAGGPGDTQY

j_gene: TRBJ1-4
v_gene: TRBV7-9
d_gene: -
abundance: -
len: 13
CDR3aa: ASSPQGLTNEKLF

j_gene: TRBJ2-1
v_gene: TRBV7-9
d_gene: -
abundance: few
len: 11
CDR3aa: ASSLAVYNEQF

j_gene: TRBJ2-7
v_gene: TRBV7-6
d_gene: -
abundance: -
len: 14
CDR3aa: ASSLVSSGSTYEQY

j_gene: TRBJ2-1
v_gene: TRBV6-6
d_gene: -
abundance: -
len: 12
CDR3aa: ASTPPGGNNEQF

j_gene: TRBJ2-3
v_gene: TRBV5-6
d_gene: TRBD1
abundance: few
len: 12
CDR3aa: ASSSGQGTDTQY

j_gene: TRBJ1-1
v_gene: TRBV27
d_gene: -
abundance: -
len: 14
CDR3aa: ASILRAGATNTEAF

j_gene: TRBJ2-5
v_gene: TRBV3-1
d_gene: -
abundance: -
len: 12
CDR3aa: ASSHRQTRGTQY

j_gene: TRBJ2-1
v_gene: TRBV27
d_gene: -
abundance: -
len: 13
CDR3aa: ASSLGQPLYNEQF

j_gene: TRBJ2-3
v_gene: TRBV28
d_gene: -
abundance: -
len: 12
CDR3aa: ASSDRDNTDTQY

j_gene: TRBJ2-2
v_gene: TRBV27
d_gene: -
abundance: -
len: 13
CDR3aa: ASSLMGTNTGELF

j_gene: TRBJ1-3
v_gene: TRBV25-1
d_gene: TRBD1
abundance: -
len: 14
CDR3aa: ASSDPSGQGMHTIY

j_gene: TRBJ2-7
v_gene: TRBV20-1
d_gene: TRBD2
abundance: -
len: 15
CDR3aa: SARDLIRRERDHEQY

j_gene: TRBJ2-5
v_gene: TRBV25-1
d_gene: -
abundance: -
len: 8
CDR3aa: ASRSETQY

j_gene: TRBJ1-2
v_gene: TRBV5-1
d_gene: -
abundance: once
len: 13
CDR3aa: ASSFSGGPVDGYT

j_gene: TRBJ2-7
v_gene: TRBV5-1
d_gene: TRBD2
abundance: -
len: 16
CDR3aa: ASSLAPSGREFPYEQY

j_gene: TRBJ2-7
v_gene: TRBV27
d_gene: -
abundance: -
len: 10
CDR3aa: ASSPGNHEQY

j_gene: TRBJ2-2
v_gene: TRBV2
d_gene: -
abundance: -
len: 13
CDR3aa: ASTPSRDFPGELF

j_gene: TRBJ1-1
v_gene: TRBV5-6
d_gene: -
abundance: -
len: 9
CDR3aa: ASSVGRGAF

j_gene: TRBJ2-1
v_gene: TRBV9
d_gene: TRBD2
abundance: -
len: 16
CDR3aa: ASSGGLAGGPPYNEQF

j_gene: TRBJ2-5
v_gene: TRBV20-1
d_gene: -
abundance: -
len: 12
CDR3aa: SARDQELQETQY

j_gene: TRBJ2-1
v_gene: TRBV29-1
d_gene: TRBD2
abundance: once
len: 16
CDR3aa: SVEDLQLAEYSYNEQF

j_gene: TRBJ2-1
v_gene: TRBV20-1
d_gene: TRBD2
abundance: once
len: 13
CDR3aa: SATTSGSSYNEQF

j_gene: TRBJ1-1
v_gene: TRBV12-3/TRBV12-4
d_gene: -
abundance: -
len: 10
CDR3aa: ASTKGRGEAF

j_gene: TRBJ2-5
v_gene: TRBV4-1
d_gene: TRBD2
abundance: few
len: 11
CDR3aa: ASRPSGKETQY

j_gene: TRBJ2-2
v_gene: TRBV7-9
d_gene: -
abundance: -
len: 14
CDR3aa: ASSRVGGMNTGELF

j_gene: TRBJ2-7
v_gene: TRBV20-1
d_gene: -
abundance: once
len: 11
CDR3aa: SARDAGPFGQY

j_gene: TRBJ2-5
v_gene: TRBV19
d_gene: -
abundance: -
len: 13
CDR3aa: ASSIGATTQETQY

j_gene: TRBJ2-1
v_gene: TRBV5-4
d_gene: -
abundance: few
len: 13
CDR3aa: ASNQGGGSYNEQF

j_gene: TRBJ2-1
v_gene: TRBV4-3
d_gene: -
abundance: -
len: 14
CDR3aa: ASSQGPTGIYNEQF

j_gene: TRBJ2-7
v_gene: TRBV28
d_gene: -
abundance: once
len: 11
CDR3aa: ASSPGLVFEQY

j_gene: TRBJ1-1
v_gene: TRBV29-1
d_gene: TRBD1
abundance: -
len: 12
CDR3aa: SVETGRMNTEAF

j_gene: TRBJ2-3
v_gene: TRBV19
d_gene: -
abundance: -
len: 11
CDR3aa: ASSRVAADTQY

j_gene: TRBJ2-1
v_gene: TRBV7-9
d_gene: TRBD2
abundance: -
len: 14
CDR3aa: ASSWGDSGTPWEQF

j_gene: TRBJ2-7
v_gene: TRBV4-2
d_gene: -
abundance: -
len: 15
CDR3aa: ASSPVSEAVLSYEQY